These 24 T cell receptor beta chains originate from one sample sequenced in a study of blood T cell repertoires in COVID-19. TCRdb's table, derived via immunoSEQ multiplex PCR, lists solely in-frame clones and lacks some. The sample yields roughly 260,000 clones, 82% seen once. The specimen was peripheral blood. These TCRs come from a woman aged 18-30 years with acute or convalescent COVID-19.

This sequence joins TRBV5-5 and TRBJ1-1, with D possibly being TRBD1 (6 bases). CDR3 length: 14 residues. Between the trimmed V and J ends, which lost 4 bases and 0 bases, there was a span of 10 bases. CDR1 is SGHKS and CDR2 is YYEKEE in the germline V gene (reference sequence). CDR3 DNA: TGTGCCAGCAGCCGACAGGCCATGAACACTGAAGCTTTCTTT. This sequence encodes CASSRQAMNTEAFF. The full variable domain, with the rest looked up from reference TRBV5-5 and TRBJ1-1, is DAGVTQSPTHLIKTRGQQVTLRCSPISGHKSVSWYQQVLGQGPQFIFQYYEKEERGRGNFPDRFSARQFPNYSSELNVNALLLGDSALYLCASSRQAMNTEAFFGQGTRLTVV.

The V gene is TRBV2, the J gene TRBJ2-3; 11 bases are a match to TRBD2. The V segment lost 5 bases and the J segment 0 bases; nucleotides outside the gene matches: 7. There are 17 residues in the CDR3. The V gene's germline CDR1 is SNHLY and CDR2 FYNNEI. The CDR3 nucleotides are TGTGCCAGCAGTACAAATAGCGGGAGGGCTAGCACAGATACGCAGTATTTT. Protein: CASSTNSGRASTDTQYF.

The rearrangement links TRBV6-5 to TRBJ1-1; no definite D call. The germline V gene has CDR1 MNHEY and CDR2 SVGAGI. This CDR3 spans 14 amino acids. With 6 bases removed from V and 4 bases from J, the gap between germline ends came to 15 bases. This chain's CDR3 is CASSPVREFTEAFF. In DNA form, the CDR3 reads TGTGCCAGCAGCCCAGTGAGGGAGTTCACTGAAGCTTTCTTT.

The chain couples TRBV6-2 or TRBV6-3 to TRBJ1-5; TRBD1 aligns across 8 bases. CDR1 is MNHEY and CDR2 is SVGEGT in the germline V gene. The J segment lost 0 bases and the V segment lost 5 bases, leaving 12 bases of the junction unmatched. The CDR3 runs to 18 residues. CDR3 bases: TGTGCCAGCAGTCATCCGACAGGGGAGGCGAATAGCAATCAGCCCCAGCATTTT. This encodes CASSHPTGEANSNQPQHF.

This chain connects TRBV29-1 to TRBJ1-1; D not certain. This CDR3 is 14 amino acids long. The germline gives CDR1 SQVTM, CDR2 ANQGSEA. The V gene lost 4 bases and the J gene lost 3 bases, with 15 bases spanning the gap. The CDR3 sequence: CSVVPRKQDTEAFF. CDR3 nucleotides: TGCAGCGTTGTGCCACGCAAGCAGGACACTGAAGCTTTCTTT.

The V gene is TRBV5-4, the J gene TRBJ2-3, with 8 bases matching TRBD2. V was clipped by 4 bases and J by 4 bases; unmatched bases: 8. Per the germline V gene, CDR1 is SGHNT and CDR2 is YYREEE (reference sequence). The CDR3 is 15 residues long. The CDR3 loop is CASSKGLAPADTQYF. CDR3 nucleotide sequence: TGTGCCAGCAGCAAAGGACTAGCCCCAGCAGATACGCAGTATTTT.

The chain employs TRBV6-5 and TRBJ2-7; the D gene is possibly TRBD2 (6 bases). CDR1 and CDR2 (germline): MNHEY, SVGAGI. Trimming took 1 base from V and 3 from J, leaving 10 bases between them. This CDR3 region has 14 residues. CDR3 nucleotide sequence: TGTGCCAGCAGTTACTACGGGACTGGCTACGAGCAGTACTTC. Translating it yields CASSYYGTGYEQYF.

V is TRBV30 and J is TRBJ2-1; TRBD2 might be the D (6 bases). CDR1 is GTSNPN, CDR2 SVGIG, per germline (reference sequence). Trimming shortened V by 0 bases and J by 4 bases, and 10 bases separated the two germline ends. This CDR3 comprises 14 residues. CDR3 amino acids: CAWSVTSTYNEQFF. As DNA, the CDR3 is TGTGCCTGGAGTGTTACTAGCACATACAATGAGCAGTTCTTC. The full variable domain, rest sourced from reference TRBV30 and TRBJ2-1, is SQTIHQWPATLVQPVGSPLSLECTVEGTSNPNLYWYRQAAGRGLQLLFYSVGIGQISSEVPQNLSASRPQDRQFILSSKKLLLSDSGFYLCAWSVTSTYNEQFFGPGTRLTVL.

The chain uses TRBV15 and TRBJ1-4; D possibly corresponds to TRBD1 (6 bases). This CDR3 region has 15 residues. V lost 3 bases to trimming and J lost 8 bases, with 16 bases between them. Germline CDR1 LNHNV, CDR2 YYDKDF (reference sequence). CDR3 sequence reads: CATSRVAGAGEKLFF. CDR3 nucleotide sequence: TGTGCCACCAGCAGGGTAGCGGGGGCGGGGGAAAAACTGTTTTTT.

The chain recombines TRBV7-8 with TRBJ1-2; 8 bases agree with TRBD1. CDR1 SGHVS and CDR2 FQNEAQ come from the germline V gene. CDR3 length equals 16 residues. The junction had 9 bases not matched to a gene; V was cut back by 4 bases and J by 2 bases. CDR3 DNA: TGTGCCAGCAGCTCCCTGCCAGGGGGCAGCAACTATGGCTACACCTTC. It translates to CASSSLPGGSNYGYTF. Together with reference TRBV7-8 and TRBJ1-2, the CDR3 gives the full variable domain: GAGVSQSPRYKVAKRGQDVALRCDPISGHVSLFWYQQALGQGPEFLTYFQNEAQLDKSGLPSDRFFAERPEGSVSTLKIQRTQQEDSAVYLCASSSLPGGSNYGYTFGSGTRLTVV.

There are many counts of this clone. Here the CDR3 reads CASTRPRGNYGYTF. The CDR3 coding sequence is TGTGCCAGCACCCGGCCCCGGGGAAACTATGGCTACACCTTC. The chain joins TRBV7-2 to TRBJ1-2; unclear D gene. This CDR3 is built from 14 residues. Germline V gene sequence: CDR1 SGHTA, CDR2 FQGNSA. The V and J ends lost 7 bases and 2 bases respectively, with 14 bases between them.

The V and J genes are TRBV29-1 and TRBJ2-1; TRBD2 aligns across 12 bases. Germline V gives CDR1 SQVTM, CDR2 ANQGSEA. The CDR3 has 17 amino acids. J gave up 4 bases and V 0 bases, and 7 bases lay outside the gene matches. Here the CDR3 reads CSVEDPLAGGGYNEQFF. In DNA form, the CDR3 reads TGCAGCGTTGAAGATCCACTAGCGGGAGGCGGTTACAATGAGCAGTTCTTC.

V is TRBV27 and J is TRBJ2-3; 8 nucleotides line up with TRBD2. CDR3 size: 16 residues. V was pared by 6 bases and J by 6 bases, with 14 bases of the junction left unmatched. In germline, CDR1 is MNHEY, CDR2 SMNVEV (reference sequence). The CDR3 region is CASRLQVGRAGDTQYF. CDR3 DNA: TGTGCCAGCAGACTTCAAGTCGGGAGGGCCGGGGATACGCAGTATTTT.

The rearrangement links TRBV7-9 to TRBJ2-2; 9 positions match TRBD2. V trimming: 7 bases; J trimming: 3 bases; junction bases outside the gene matches: 3. CDR3 length: 14 amino acids. The germline V gene encodes CDR1 SEHNR and CDR2 FQNEAQ (reference sequence). CDR3 DNA: TGTGCCAGCACAGCGGGAGGATACACCGGGGAGCTGTTTTTT. The encoded protein is CASTAGGYTGELFF.

The table lists this clone with a count of one. This chain uses TRBV6-6 with TRBJ1-2; weak D call: TRBD1 (5 bases). The V gene's germline CDR1 is MNHNY and CDR2 SVGAGI (reference sequence). CDR3 size: 13 residues. The V and J ends lost 8 bases and 3 bases respectively, with 13 bases between them. The CDR3 sequence: CASVYETDYGYTF. The CDR3 DNA is TGTGCCAGCGTTTATGAGACAGACTATGGCTACACCTTC.

The chain combines TRBV6-5 with TRBJ2-7, with 7 bases fitting TRBD2. The germline CDR1 and CDR2 sequences are MNHEY and SVGAGI. The CDR3 consists of 15 residues. The ends lost 6 bases at V and 9 bases at J; junction bases unmatched: 17. CDR3 DNA: TGTGCCAGCAGACCTGGGGGGGACTGGAGTCCCCGGCAGTACTTC. It yields the protein CASRPGGDWSPRQYF.

This chain connects TRBV19 to TRBJ2-3; 7 bases match TRBD1. Germline CDR1 is LNHDA and CDR2 is SQIVND (reference sequence). CDR3 length: 12 residues. V shed 8 bases, J shed 1 base, and the junction held 0 bases outside the gene matches. The CDR3 DNA reads as TGTGCCAGTGGGACAGGCACAGATACGCAGTATTTT. This translates into CASGTGTDTQYF.

The chain links TRBV9 to TRBJ2-7; 7 positions agree with TRBD1. J was trimmed by 2 bases and V by 3 bases; bases with no gene match: 11. The CDR3 is 16 amino acids. Germline CDR1 and CDR2: SGDLS and YYNGEE. The CDR3: CASSALGQRCTYEQYF. The CDR3 DNA sequence: TGTGCCAGCAGCGCCCTGGGACAGCGGTGTACCTACGAGCAGTACTTC.

The CDR3 bases are TGTGCCAGCAGTCTCGGGACTAGCGGTAAAAACATTCAGTACTTC. Its translation: CASSLGTSGKNIQYF. The chain links TRBV6-5 to TRBJ2-4, with 11 bases identical to TRBD2. Germline CDR1 MNHEY, CDR2 SVGAGI. The CDR3 sequence is 15 residues long. V trimming: 5 bases; J trimming: 4 bases; junction bases outside the gene matches: 4.

The rearrangement links TRBV28 to TRBJ1-4; 8 bases line up with TRBD1. With V trimmed by 4 bases and J by 1 base, 5 bases remained unmatched. Germline V CDR1 and CDR2: MDHEN, SYDVKM. The CDR3 loop spans 16 amino acids. In DNA, the CDR3 is TGTGCCAGCAGTTCTGGACAGGGCTTAACTAATGAAAAACTGTTTTTT. Protein product: CASSSGQGLTNEKLFF.

The chain recombines TRBV9 with TRBJ2-1; 10 bases are shared with TRBD2. Germline trimming cut 4 bases from V and 3 bases from J; bases unmatched to any gene: 4. CDR3 size: 15 residues. Germline V CDR1 and CDR2: SGDLS, YYNGEE. CDR3 sequence reads: CASSPGTSDYNEQFF. The CDR3 DNA reads TGTGCCAGCAGCCCCGGGACTAGCGACTACAATGAGCAGTTCTTC.

This chain connects TRBV7-9 to TRBJ1-2; 8 bases match TRBD1. The length of the CDR3 is 16 residues. V gave up 3 bases and J gave up 4 bases; unmatched junction bases: 10. Germline loops: CDR1 SEHNR, CDR2 FQNEAQ (reference sequence). The CDR3 here is CASSFQGASRGYGYTF. In DNA form, the CDR3 reads TGTGCCAGCAGCTTCCAGGGGGCGTCCCGGGGCTATGGCTACACCTTC. Supplemented by reference TRBV7-9 and TRBJ1-2, the full variable domain reads DTGVSQNPRHKITKRGQNVTFRCDPISEHNRLYWYRQTLGQGPEFLTYFQNEAQLEKSRLLSDRFSAERPKGSFSTLEIQRTEQGDSAMYLCASSFQGASRGYGYTFGSGTRLTVV.

The J gene is TRBJ2-5, the V gene TRBV11-1; the match to TRBD2 covers 9 bases. The CDR3 extends over 16 amino acids. J gave up 3 bases and V 0 bases, and 5 bases lay outside the gene matches. The germline CDR1 and CDR2 sequences are SGHAT and FQDESV (reference sequence). The CDR3 sequence is CASSLASASGKETQYF. In nucleotides, the CDR3 is TGTGCCAGCAGCTTAGCCTCGGCTAGCGGGAAAGAGACCCAGTACTTC. Complete variable domain (other parts from reference TRBV11-1 and TRBJ2-5): EAEVAQSPRYKITEKSQAVAFWCDPISGHATLYWYRQILGQGPELLVQFQDESVVDDSQLPKDRFSAERLKGVDSTLKIQPAELGDSAMYLCASSLASASGKETQYFGPGTRLLVL.

The V gene is TRBV6-2 or TRBV6-3, the J gene TRBJ2-5; D perhaps matches TRBD2 (5 bases). This CDR3 is 18 amino acids long. CDR1 is MNHEY and CDR2 is SVGEGT in the germline V gene. V was trimmed by 4 bases and J by 0 bases, leaving 21 bases between them. The CDR3 sequence: CASSSLLSGAAYQETQYF. The CDR3 bases are TGTGCCAGCAGTTCCCTCCTAAGCGGAGCCGCCTACCAAGAGACCCAGTACTTC.